The T cell receptor (beta chain) under discussion was sequenced for a study of beta chain features in type 1 diabetes. Study at large: Patients were similar to healthy donors in age and gender (as well as in cell yields). General study points: All four CD4+ subsets of Type 1 diabetes patients contained TCRB CDR3s that were moderately but significantly shorter. High TCR expression in some cells could lead to their over-representation in cDNA sequencing. The VDJ junctions of type 1 diabetes patients carried fewer insertions and more deletions.

This clone was detected once. The target antigen is unknown. The same CDR3 arises from other DNA sequences in this sample as well. The CDR3 spans 14 residues. The germline V gene encodes CDR1 SQVTM and CDR2 ANQGSEA. The J segment lost 1 base and the V segment lost 6 bases, leaving 5 bases of the junction unmatched. Expressed TCRB transcripts were sequenced because the entire RNA isolate underwent reverse transcription. About 3.57 million reads were obtained on average from naive, central memory and regulatory T cell samples. The data were produced by immunoSEQ multiplex PCR, yet TCRdb's version contains in-frame clones alone and is incomplete. The table shows 600,000 or so clones, with 11% to 15% occurring only once.

This clonotype originated in a man aged 18 to 35 with type 1 diabetes. Sequencing input: naive CD4+ T cells from blood. The V gene is TRBV29-1, the J gene TRBJ2-7; TRBD1 aligns across 11 bases. The CDR3 DNA follows: TGCAGCGTGAGGACAGGGGGCAGGTCCTACGAGCAGTACTTC. Translating gives CSVRTGGRSYEQYF.